The 14 T cell receptor beta chains reported below all come from one sample, sequenced in a study of early stage breast cancer tumors. Clones were read by immunoSEQ multiplex PCR, and TCRdb kept only the in-frame ones, dropping some. The profile shows tens of thousands of clones, 72% of them singletons. The specimen was blood. Receptors originate from a person in their fifties with breast cancer.

The chain has TRBV10-3 and TRBJ2-1, with 7 nucleotides matching TRBD2. From germline, CDR1 is ENHRY and CDR2 SYGVKD. The CDR3 is 14 residues long. With 3 bases clipped from V and 6 bases from J, the junction kept 5 bases outside the gene matches. The DNA for the CDR3 is TGTGCCATCAGTGATGGCGGGAGTCGCAATGAGCAGTTCTTC. Its protein product is CAISDGGSRNEQFF.

The chain is built from TRBV7-6 and TRBJ2-3; D call uncertain. The CDR3 consists of 13 residues. Germline lookup yields CDR1 SGHVS and CDR2 FNYEAQ. Trimming pared 4 bases from V and 7 bases from J, leaving 12 bases between. In DNA, the CDR3 is TGTGCCAGCAGCTGGAGTGATGGGTATACGCAGTATTTT. Translating it yields CASSWSDGYTQYF. The entire variable domain, with the rest obtained from reference TRBV7-6 and TRBJ2-3, is as follows: GAGVSQSPRYKVTKRGQDVALRCDPISGHVSLYWYRQALGQGPEFLTYFNYEAQQDKSGLPNDRFSAERPEGSISTLTIQRTEQRDSAMYRCASSWSDGYTQYFGPGTRLTVL.

The chain couples TRBV5-1 to TRBJ1-5; maybe TRBD1 (6 bases). Trimming took off 1 base at V and 1 base at J, with 9 bases between the two ends. Germline V gene sequence: CDR1 SGHRS, CDR2 YFSETQ. CDR3 size: 15 residues. CDR3 in amino acids: CASSLTGSSNQPQHF. The CDR3 nucleotides are TGCGCCAGCAGCTTGACAGGGTCCAGCAATCAGCCCCAGCATTTT.

The CDR3 nucleotides are TGTGCCAGCAGCTTAGTGGGGGACAGGGGAGACACTGAAGCTTTCTTT. This gives the protein CASSLVGDRGDTEAFF. The genes are TRBV7-9 and TRBJ1-1, with 10 bases identical to TRBD1. V was clipped by 1 base and J by 3 bases; unmatched bases: 5. The CDR3 is made up of 16 amino acids. Looked up from germline, CDR1 is SEHNR and CDR2 is FQNEAQ (reference sequence).

V usage is TRBV5-4 and J usage is TRBJ2-2; 10 nucleotides align to TRBD1. The CDR3 length is 16 residues. Germline CDR1 SGHNT, CDR2 YYREEE (reference sequence). The J segment lost 6 bases and the V segment lost 0 bases, leaving 5 bases of the junction unmatched. The CDR3 DNA follows: TGTGCCAGCAGCTTGGCGAGACAGGGGGCCCCCGGGGAGCTGTTTTTT. Translating gives CASSLARQGAPGELFF.

This clone was recorded only once. The rearrangement links TRBV7-2 to TRBJ2-1; D is ambiguous. CDR3 length: 14 residues. Germline CDR1 and CDR2: SGHTA and FQGNSA. V was cut by 0 bases and J by 2 bases, with 5 bases left in between. CDR3 bases: TGTGCCAGCAGCTTAGCTGGGGCCTACAATGAGCAGTTCTTC. Its protein is CASSLAGAYNEQFF.

Written as DNA, the CDR3 is TGTGCCAGCAGTGGCTTGGCGGGAGATAACTCCTACGAGCAGTACTTC. Translated: CASSGLAGDNSYEQYF. The chain employs TRBV6-1 and TRBJ2-7; 7 nucleotides agree with TRBD2. Trimming removed 4 bases from V and 0 bases from J; junction bases left unmatched: 9. CDR1 is MNHNS and CDR2 is SASEGT in the germline V gene. This CDR3 has 16 amino acids.

V is TRBV28 and J is TRBJ2-6, with D maybe TRBD1 (5 bases). The CDR3 has 16 residues. Germline values: CDR1 MDHEN, CDR2 SYDVKM. V was clipped by 7 bases and J by 0 bases, with 13 bases between them. The CDR3, as DNA: TGTGCCAGCACCCTCGGACACATCTCTGGGGCCAACGTCCTGACTTTC. Amino acids: CASTLGHISGANVLTF. The variable domain in full, with the rest retrieved from reference TRBV28 and TRBJ2-6, is DVKVTQSSRYLVKRTGEKVFLECVQDMDHENMFWYRQDPGLGLRLIYFSYDVKMKEKGDIPEGYSVSREKKERFSLILESASTNQTSMYLCASTLGHISGANVLTFGAGSRLTVL.

This clone has only one observation. J is TRBJ2-7 and V is TRBV2; TRBD2 might be the D (6 bases). CDR3 length: 17 residues. Germline V gives CDR1 SNHLY, CDR2 FYNNEI. Trimming took 3 bases from V and 3 from J, leaving 21 bases between them. CDR3 amino acids: CASSESGQPNMGYEQYF. CDR3 nucleotides: TGTGCCAGCAGTGAGAGCGGGCAACCTAACATGGGCTACGAGCAGTACTTC.

The chain links TRBV2 to TRBJ2-5, with a tentative D call TRBD1 (6 bases). Matching the DNA end better, TRBJ2-7 makes the J call doubtful. The CDR3 spans 13 residues. Per germline, CDR1 SNHLY and CDR2 FYNNEI. The CDR3 loop is CASRQTGNHEQYF. Written as DNA, the CDR3 is TGTGCCAGCAGGCAAACAGGGAACCACGAGCAGTACTTC.

V usage is TRBV5-1 and J usage is TRBJ2-1, with D perhaps TRBD1 (6 bases). The CDR3 has 15 amino acids. Per the germline V gene, CDR1 is SGHRS and CDR2 is YFSETQ. The ends were cut back, 0 bases at V and 4 bases at J, with 11 bases in the middle. Here the CDR3 reads CASSLEGQQYNEQFF. DNA of the CDR3: TGCGCCAGCAGCTTGGAAGGACAGCAATACAATGAGCAGTTCTTC.

This rearrangement joins TRBV27 to TRBJ1-5; D possibly corresponds to TRBD1 (5 bases). CDR1 and CDR2 from the germline V gene are MNHEY and SMNVEV (reference sequence). The V gene lost 4 bases and the J gene lost 1 base, with 8 bases spanning the gap. The CDR3 totals 14 residues. CDR3 bases: TGTGCCAGCAGTTATAAGGGGAGCAATCAGCCCCAGCATTTT. This sequence encodes CASSYKGSNQPQHF.

The J gene is TRBJ2-3, the V gene TRBV10-3; TRBD1 agrees at 7 bases. V was clipped by 11 bases and J by 0 bases; unmatched bases: 5. The CDR3 spans 13 residues. Germline loops: CDR1 ENHRY, CDR2 SYGVKD. The CDR3 sequence: CAHGDRSTDTQYF. The DNA of the CDR3 is TGTGCCCACGGGGACAGAAGCACAGATACGCAGTATTTT.

The J gene is TRBJ2-3, the V gene TRBV5-1, with a possible D match to TRBD2 (5 bases). Germline CDR1 SGHRS, CDR2 YFSETQ. V was pared by 5 bases and J by 1 base, with 14 bases between. The CDR3 consists of 15 residues. The CDR3 coding sequence is TGCGCCAGCAGGCTAGGAGGTGGGGGCACAGATACGCAGTATTTT. Residues: CASRLGGGGTDTQYF.